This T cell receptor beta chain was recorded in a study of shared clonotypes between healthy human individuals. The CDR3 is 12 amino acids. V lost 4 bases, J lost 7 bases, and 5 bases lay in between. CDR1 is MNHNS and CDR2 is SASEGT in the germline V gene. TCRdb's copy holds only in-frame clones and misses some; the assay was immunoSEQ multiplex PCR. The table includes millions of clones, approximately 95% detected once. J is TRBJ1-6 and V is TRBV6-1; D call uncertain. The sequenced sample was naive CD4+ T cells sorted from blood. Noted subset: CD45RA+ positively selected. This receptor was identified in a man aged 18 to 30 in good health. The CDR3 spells CASSVRNSPLHF. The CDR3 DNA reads TGTGCCAGCAGTGTTCGGAATTCACCCCTCCACTTT.